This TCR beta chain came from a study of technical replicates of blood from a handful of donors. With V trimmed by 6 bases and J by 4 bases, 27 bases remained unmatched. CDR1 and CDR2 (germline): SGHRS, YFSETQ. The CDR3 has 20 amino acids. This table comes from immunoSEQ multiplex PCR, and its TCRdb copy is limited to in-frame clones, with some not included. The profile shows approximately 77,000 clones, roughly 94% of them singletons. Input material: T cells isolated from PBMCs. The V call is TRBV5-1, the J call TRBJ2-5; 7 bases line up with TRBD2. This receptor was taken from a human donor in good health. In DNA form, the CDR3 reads TGCGCCAGCACCGAAGGAATTGGGGGGGAATCCCGGGCTTCAAGAGAGACCCAGTACTTC. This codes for CASTEGIGGESRASRETQYF.